The clone carrying this T cell receptor beta chain was observed a handful of times. Its cognate antigen is unknown. These data originate in a study of beta chain features in type 1 diabetes. Study results and caveats: Patients' naive, central memory and regulatory TCRB repertoires appeared more alike than those of healthy donors.

Since all of the isolated RNA was reverse transcribed, expressed TCRB transcripts were what got sequenced. Sequencing was performed with immunoSEQ multiplex PCR; in TCRdb, only in-frame clones are kept and a portion is missing. The sample holds some 220,000 clones, approximately 10% seen once. The V gene's germline CDR1 is SGHNT and CDR2 YYREEE (reference sequence). Unmatched junction bases numbered 3, after V lost 4 bases and J lost 1 base. The CDR3 spans 14 residues. The clonotype originates from a man aged 18-30 years in good health. The sequenced material came from central memory CD4+ T cells from blood. The chain couples TRBV5-4 to TRBJ2-3; TRBD2 aligns across 7 bases. The CDR3 coding sequence is TGTGCCAGCAGCGTCCGGGGGGGCACAGATACGCAGTATTTT. This encodes CASSVRGGTDTQYF. Full variable domain (rest looked up from reference TRBV5-4 and TRBJ2-3): ETGVTQSPTHLIKTRGQQVTLRCSSQSGHNTVSWYQQALGQGPQFIFQYYREEENGRGNFPPRFSGLQFPNYSSELNVNALELDDSALYLCASSVRGGTDTQYFGPGTRLTVL.